What follows are 24 T cell receptor beta chains derived from one specimen sequenced in a study of blood T cell repertoires in COVID-19. Produced via immunoSEQ multiplex PCR; TCRdb's table is partial and in-frame only. This sample has 20,000 to 30,000 clones, with roughly 83% found just once. The source material was peripheral blood. The origin of the receptors is a human donor with active COVID-19. The donor label of this sample is uncertain.

This clone turned up a few times. This chain uses TRBV5-4 with TRBJ2-7; TRBD2 matches at 7 bases. Germline V lookup: CDR1 SGHNT, CDR2 YYREEE (reference sequence). J lost 2 bases, V lost 3 bases, and 14 bases had no gene match. The CDR3 has 17 amino acids. The CDR3, as DNA: TGTGCCAGCAGCTCTGAGGGGTGGGAGGGGACCCCCTACGAGCAGTACTTC. Its protein is CASSSEGWEGTPYEQYF.

The chain links TRBV19 to TRBJ2-5, with 10 bases lining up with TRBD2. This CDR3 contains 15 residues. Trimming took 6 bases from V and 2 from J; bases not matched to a gene: 6. CDR1 and CDR2 (germline): LNHDA, SQIVND (reference sequence). DNA for the CDR3: TGTGCCAGTAGGAGCGGACTAGCGGAACAAGAGACCCAGTACTTC. Translated, it gives CASRSGLAEQETQYF.

The chain is built from TRBV6-1 and TRBJ1-4; D unclear. The CDR3 is 15 amino acids. Deletions cut 0 bases from V and 8 bases from J, with 13 bases between. Per the germline V gene, CDR1 is MNHNS and CDR2 is SASEGT. CDR3 in DNA: TGTGCCAGCAGTGAAGCTGGAAACCCGGGAGAAAAACTGTTTTTT. Protein sequence: CASSEAGNPGEKLFF.

The chain has TRBV3-1 (or the pseudogene TRBV3-2) and TRBJ1-2, with 7 bases that match TRBD1. CDR1 is LGHDT, CDR2 YNNKEL, per germline (reference sequence). The CDR3 covers 15 residues. J was trimmed by 6 bases and V by 1 base; bases with no gene match: 8. The CDR3 protein is CASSQAGTASHGYTF. The DNA of the CDR3 is TGTGCCAGCAGCCAAGCTGGGACAGCTTCCCATGGCTACACCTTC.

The chain couples TRBV4-1 to TRBJ2-5; no firm D call. CDR1 and CDR2 (germline): MGHRA, YSYEKL. CDR3 length: 13 residues. Trimming took off 2 bases at V and 5 bases at J, with 9 bases between the two ends. The CDR3 loop is CASSQRLLETQYF. The CDR3 nucleotides are TGCGCCAGCAGCCAACGGTTGTTGGAGACCCAGTACTTC.

On this clone itself: An end of the junction differs from the germline gene, which may be a read error. The rearrangement joins TRBV5-1 to TRBJ2-4, with TRBD1 identical over 7 bases. Germline V lookup: CDR1 SGHRS, CDR2 YFSETQ. The CDR3 spans 14 residues. The CDR3 DNA is TGCGCCAGCAGCCCCGGGACAGCCGAAAACATTCAGTACTTC. Encoded protein: CASSPGTAENIQYF.

The chain links TRBV13 to TRBJ2-7; 8 nucleotides align to TRBD2. After removal of 5 bases from V and 6 bases from J, the junction contained 12 bases not matched to a gene. Germline V gene lookup returns CDR1 PRHDT and CDR2 FYEKMQ (reference sequence). The CDR3 has 15 residues. CDR3 protein: CASSLWGLGFFEQYF. In DNA form, the CDR3 reads TGTGCCAGCAGCCTCTGGGGACTAGGGTTCTTCGAGCAGTACTTC.

The chain uses TRBV5-1 and TRBJ2-5; 9 positions match TRBD2. Looked up from germline, CDR1 is SGHRS and CDR2 is YFSETQ. This CDR3 comprises 15 residues. V shed 0 bases, J shed 2 bases, and the junction held 2 bases outside the gene matches. The DNA for the CDR3 is TGCGCCAGCAGCTTGGTAGCGGGGGAACAAGAGACCCAGTACTTC. It specifies CASSLVAGEQETQYF.

The chain has TRBV6-6 and TRBJ1-1; D perhaps matches TRBD1 (5 bases). Germline loops: CDR1 MNHNY, CDR2 SVGAGI (reference sequence). The ends were cut back, 2 bases at V and 4 bases at J, with 17 bases in the middle. The CDR3 runs to 16 residues. This CDR3 is CASSYPALSGGTEAFF. As DNA, the CDR3 is TGTGCCAGCAGTTACCCAGCGTTGAGCGGGGGCACTGAAGCTTTCTTT.

V gene TRBV5-5 combines with J gene TRBJ2-7; 7 positions match TRBD1. The length of the CDR3 is 13 residues. V dropped 5 bases and J dropped 3; count of bases not matched to a gene: 5. The germline CDR1 and CDR2 sequences are SGHKS and YYEKEE (reference sequence). The DNA of the CDR3 is TGTGCCAGCAGTAGGGACAGCAACTACGAGCAGTACTTC. It translates to CASSRDSNYEQYF.

The chain links TRBV9 to TRBJ2-2; TRBD2 aligns across 7 bases. This CDR3 spans 15 amino acids. With V trimmed by 5 bases and J by 2 bases, 6 bases remained unmatched. The germline V gene has CDR1 SGDLS and CDR2 YYNGEE. Written as DNA, the CDR3 is TGTGCCAGCAGAGAGTGGGACTACAACACCGGGGAGCTGTTTTTT. It encodes CASREWDYNTGELFF.

The rearrangement links TRBV27 to TRBJ2-2, with 7 bases lining up with TRBD1. Germline CDR1 and CDR2: MNHEY and SMNVEV (reference sequence). The CDR3 spans 17 residues. V lost 2 bases, J lost 3 bases, and 9 bases stayed unmatched. The CDR3 coding sequence is TGTGCCAGCAGTTTAGGAAAGACAGGGATCGACACCGGGGAGCTGTTTTTT. Amino acids: CASSLGKTGIDTGELFF.

Notes on this clone: A read error may produce the germline difference seen at one junction end. The chain is built from TRBV11-3 and TRBJ1-1; D is possibly TRBD1 (5 bases). This CDR3 region has 14 residues. Germline V gives CDR1 SGHNT, CDR2 YENEEA. This CDR3 reads CASSLEQVGTEAFF. CDR3 nucleotides: TGTGCCAGCAGCCTAGAACAGGTTGGGACTGAAGCTTTCTTT.

The V call is TRBV3-1 (or the pseudogene TRBV3-2), the J call TRBJ2-1; 10 nucleotides line up with TRBD2. CDR3 length: 16 amino acids. Germline CDR1 is LGHDT and CDR2 is YNNKEL (reference sequence). The junction had 6 bases not matched to a gene; V was cut back by 3 bases and J by 4 bases. CDR3 DNA sequence: TGTGCCAGCAGCCACGGGACTAGCGATGGGTACAATGAGCAGTTCTTC. It translates to CASSHGTSDGYNEQFF.

The V call is TRBV27, the J call TRBJ2-3, with TRBD2 matching 12 bases. The germline gives CDR1 MNHEY, CDR2 SMNVEV (reference sequence). V dropped 6 bases and J dropped 4; count of bases not matched to a gene: 14. The CDR3 sequence is 18 residues long. For the CDR3, the DNA is TGTGCCAGCAGCAACCGGCTAGCGGGGGGGCCTAGTGCAGATACGCAGTATTTT. Translating gives CASSNRLAGGPSADTQYF.

The chain recombines TRBV9 with TRBJ1-4; 12 nucleotides line up with TRBD1. The CDR3 is made up of 17 amino acids. The V and J ends lost 4 bases and 6 bases, in that order; junction bases with no gene match: 10. CDR1 and CDR2 (germline): SGDLS, YYNGEE. For the CDR3, the DNA is TGTGCCAGCAGCCGGGGACAGGGGGCTTTAAGCGATGAAAAACTGTTTTTT. Its protein is CASSRGQGALSDEKLFF. The full variable domain, its missing parts supplied by reference TRBV9 and TRBJ1-4, is DSGVTQTPKHLITATGQRVTLRCSPRSGDLSVYWYQQSLDQGLQFLIQYYNGEERAKGNILERFSAQQFPDLHSELNLSSLELGDSALYFCASSRGQGALSDEKLFFGSGTQLSVL.

The chain is built from TRBV9 and TRBJ2-2, with a weak D call TRBD2 (6 bases). The CDR3 runs to 15 residues. V was trimmed by 7 bases and J by 7 bases, leaving 20 bases between them. The germline gives CDR1 SGDLS, CDR2 YYNGEE. The CDR3 spells CASAASQGGNGELFF. The CDR3 DNA follows: TGTGCCAGCGCAGCAAGTCAGGGAGGTAACGGGGAGCTGTTTTTT.

J is TRBJ1-4 and V is TRBV5-5; TRBD1 agrees at 10 bases. The V gene's germline CDR1 is SGHKS and CDR2 YYEKEE (reference sequence). The V and J ends lost 7 bases and 7 bases, in that order; junction bases with no gene match: 4. The CDR3 spans 13 residues. CDR3 sequence reads: CASRGTGVEKLFF. CDR3 in DNA: TGTGCCAGCCGTGGGACAGGGGTTGAAAAACTGTTTTTT.

V gene TRBV19 combines with J gene TRBJ1-1, with D perhaps TRBD1 (6 bases). Trimming took 4 bases from V and 6 from J, leaving 18 bases between them. The CDR3 consists of 15 residues. Germline assignment: CDR1 LNHDA and CDR2 SQIVND (reference sequence). The CDR3 sequence: CASSTGYRERSEAFF. The CDR3 nucleotides read TGTGCCAGTAGTACCGGATACAGGGAGAGGTCTGAAGCTTTCTTT.

The rearrangement uses TRBV10-3 and TRBJ1-6; 9 bases align to TRBD1. This CDR3 spans 14 amino acids. Germline V gene data show CDR1 as ENHRY and CDR2 as SYGVKD. Trimming cost V 4 bases and J 9 bases; bases outside gene matches: 4. CDR3 in amino acids: CAISAGQGGSPLHF. The CDR3 DNA is TGTGCCATCAGTGCGGGACAGGGCGGTTCACCCCTCCACTTT.

V is TRBV7-2 and J is TRBJ2-2; the D is unclear. There are 14 residues in the CDR3. Trimming left V 5 bases short and J 5 bases short, with 12 bases between. The germline V gene has CDR1 SGHTA and CDR2 FQGNSA. CDR3: CASSPLIGTGELFF. The DNA for the CDR3 is TGTGCCAGCAGCCCCTTAATCGGGACCGGGGAGCTGTTTTTT.

V usage is TRBV12-5 and J usage is TRBJ2-7; 7 bases fit TRBD2. V shed 5 bases and J 2 bases; nucleotides not matched to a gene: 9. Germline assignment: CDR1 LGHNT and CDR2 FRNRAP. The CDR3 is 15 residues long. CDR3 protein: CASGPSGIPTYEQYF. For the CDR3, the DNA is TGTGCTAGTGGTCCCAGCGGGATTCCCACCTACGAGCAGTACTTC. The full variable domain, with the rest looked up from reference TRBV12-5 and TRBJ2-7, is DARVTQTPRHKVTEMGQEVTMRCQPILGHNTVFWYRQTMMQGLELLAYFRNRAPLDDSGMPKDRFSAEMPDATLATLKIQPSEPRDSAVYFCASGPSGIPTYEQYFGPGTRLTVT.

V usage is TRBV5-4 and J usage is TRBJ2-3, with a possible D match to TRBD2 (6 bases). Between the trimmed V and J ends, which lost 3 bases and 4 bases, there was a span of 9 bases. The CDR3 length is 13 residues. The germline gives CDR1 SGHNT, CDR2 YYREEE (reference sequence). The CDR3 nucleotides read TGTGCCAGCAGCTCCCCTAGCGCAGATACGCAGTATTTT. It yields the protein CASSSPSADTQYF.

V and J are TRBV11-2 and TRBJ2-3; unclear D gene. Trimming took off 1 base at V and 6 bases at J, with 11 bases between the two ends. The CDR3 contains 14 residues. CDR1 and CDR2 (germline): SGHAT, FQNNGV. CDR3: CASSLVGSRDTQYF. CDR3 DNA: TGTGCCAGCAGCTTAGTTGGTTCCAGGGATACGCAGTATTTT.